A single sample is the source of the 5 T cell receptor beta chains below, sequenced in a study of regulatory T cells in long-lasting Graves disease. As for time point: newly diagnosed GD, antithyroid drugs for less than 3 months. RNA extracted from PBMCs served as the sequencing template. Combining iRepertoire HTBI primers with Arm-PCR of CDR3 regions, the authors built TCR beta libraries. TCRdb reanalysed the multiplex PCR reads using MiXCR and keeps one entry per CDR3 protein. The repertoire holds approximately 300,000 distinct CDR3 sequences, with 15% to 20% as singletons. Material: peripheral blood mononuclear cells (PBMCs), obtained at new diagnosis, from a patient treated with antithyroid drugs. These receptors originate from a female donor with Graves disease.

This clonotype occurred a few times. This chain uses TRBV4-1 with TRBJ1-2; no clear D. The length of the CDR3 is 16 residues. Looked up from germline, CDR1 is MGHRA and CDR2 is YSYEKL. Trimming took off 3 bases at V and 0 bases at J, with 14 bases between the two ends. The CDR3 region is CASSHGLTQPNYGYTF. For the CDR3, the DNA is TGCGCCAGCAGCCATGGTCTGACACAGCCTAACTATGGCTACACCTTC.

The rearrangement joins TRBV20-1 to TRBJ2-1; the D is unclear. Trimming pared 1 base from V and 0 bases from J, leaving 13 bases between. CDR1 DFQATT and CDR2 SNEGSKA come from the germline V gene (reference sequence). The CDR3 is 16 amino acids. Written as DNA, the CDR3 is TGCAGTGCTAGAGCTAAGACTGCGAGCTCCTACAATGAGCAGTTCTTC. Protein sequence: CSARAKTASSYNEQFF.

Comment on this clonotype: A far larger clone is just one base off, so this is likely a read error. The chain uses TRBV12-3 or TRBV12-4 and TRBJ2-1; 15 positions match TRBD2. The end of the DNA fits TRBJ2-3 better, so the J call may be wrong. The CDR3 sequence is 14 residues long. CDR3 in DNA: TGTGCCAGCAGCCGGACTAGCGGGAGGGCTACGCAGTATTTT. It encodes CASSRTSGRATQYF.

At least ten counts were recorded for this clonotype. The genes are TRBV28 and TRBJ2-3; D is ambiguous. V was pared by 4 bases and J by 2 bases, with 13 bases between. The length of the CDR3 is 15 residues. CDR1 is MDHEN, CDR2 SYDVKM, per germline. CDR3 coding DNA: TGTGCCAGCAGTTCGACGAGAGTTCTCACAGATACGCAGTATTTT. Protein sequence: CASSSTRVLTDTQYF.

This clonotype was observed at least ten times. CDR3: CASSIARGVTATNEKLFF. CDR3 coding DNA: TGTGCCAGTAGTATTGCCAGGGGAGTTACAGCAACTAATGAAAAACTGTTTTTT. The rearrangement joins TRBV19 to TRBJ1-4, with D perhaps TRBD1 (6 bases). Germline V CDR1 and CDR2: LNHDA, SQIVND (reference sequence). The CDR3 has 18 amino acids. V lost 3 bases and J 0 bases, leaving 17 bases between the germline ends. The whole variable domain, remainder taken from reference TRBV19 and TRBJ1-4, is DGGITQSPKYLFRKEGQNVTLSCEQNLNHDAMYWYRQDPGQGLRLIYYSQIVNDFQKGDIAEGYSVSREKKESFPLTVTSAQKNPTAFYLCASSIARGVTATNEKLFFGSGTQLSVL.